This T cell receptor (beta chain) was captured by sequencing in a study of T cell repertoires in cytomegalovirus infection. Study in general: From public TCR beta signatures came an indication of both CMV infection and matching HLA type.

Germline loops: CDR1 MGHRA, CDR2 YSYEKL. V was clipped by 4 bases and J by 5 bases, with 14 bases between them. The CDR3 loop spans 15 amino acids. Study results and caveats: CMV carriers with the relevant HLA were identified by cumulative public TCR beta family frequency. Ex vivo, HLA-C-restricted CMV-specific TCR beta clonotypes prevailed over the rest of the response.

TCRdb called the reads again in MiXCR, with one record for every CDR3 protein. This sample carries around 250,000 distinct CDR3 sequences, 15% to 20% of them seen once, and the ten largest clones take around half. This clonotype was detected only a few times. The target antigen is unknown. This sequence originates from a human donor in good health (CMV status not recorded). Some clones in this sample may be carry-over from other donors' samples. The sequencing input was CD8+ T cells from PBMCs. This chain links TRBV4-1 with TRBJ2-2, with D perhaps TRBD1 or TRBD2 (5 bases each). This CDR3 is CASSLGTILTGELFF. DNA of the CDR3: TGCGCCAGCAGCCTTGGGACCATCCTAACCGGGGAGCTGTTTTTT.